This entry lists 29 T cell receptor beta chains sequenced from one sample in a study of T cells after posttransplantation cyclophosphamide. Method: immunoSEQ multiplex PCR; TCRdb's copy keeps in-frame clones and lacks some. This sample yields tens of thousands of clones, of which approximately 78% are seen a single time; roughly 8.1% belongs to the top ten. A marrow graft followed busulfan-fludarabine conditioning, with cyclophosphamide on days +3 and +4. Sequencing used CD4+ T cells sorted from blood, obtained 1903 days after a stem cell transplant with posttransplant cyclophosphamide. The receptors shown here come from a female patient aged 40-49 years who received an allogeneic stem cell transplant from a related donor, was CMV-positive, and had no GVHD. Some of these T cells may belong to the graft donor.

V usage is TRBV10-3 and J usage is TRBJ2-3; D is unresolved. V lost 6 bases and J lost 2, with 6 bases in between. Germline CDR1 is ENHRY and CDR2 is SYGVKD. This CDR3 comprises 12 residues. Here the CDR3 DNA reads TGTGCCATCAGGGCTGACACAGATACGCAGTATTTT. Its protein is CAIRADTDTQYF.

Only a few counts were recorded for this clone. The chain combines TRBV10-3 with TRBJ1-5, with TRBD1 matching 9 bases. After removal of 6 bases from V and 13 bases from J, the junction contained 4 bases not matched to a gene. Germline CDR1 reads ENHRY; CDR2 reads SYGVKD. The CDR3 spans 11 residues. CDR3: CAISAGTGQHF. The CDR3 nucleotides are TGTGCCATCAGCGCCGGGACAGGGCAGCATTTT.

The V call is TRBV19, the J call TRBJ1-5; TRBD1 matches at 8 bases. The V segment lost 6 bases and the J segment 3 bases; nucleotides outside the gene matches: 10. CDR3 size: 16 residues. Germline lookup yields CDR1 LNHDA and CDR2 SQIVND (reference sequence). The DNA of the CDR3 is TGTGCCAGTAGGTTCCTGGGACAGGAGAACAATCAGCCCCAGCATTTT. This sequence encodes CASRFLGQENNQPQHF.

The rearrangement links TRBV6-1 to TRBJ2-7, with 7 bases identical to TRBD1. The ends lost 7 bases at V and 4 bases at J; junction bases unmatched: 10. The CDR3 loop spans 14 amino acids. Germline V CDR1 and CDR2: MNHNS, SASEGT. CDR3 region: CASTVTGSPYEQYF. The CDR3 coding sequence is TGTGCCAGCACCGTGACAGGGTCCCCTTACGAGCAGTACTTC.

This clone was recorded a few times. The chain has TRBV7-9 and TRBJ1-1; D is possibly TRBD1 (6 bases). The CDR3 covers 15 residues. Germline CDR1 is SEHNR and CDR2 is FQNEAQ (reference sequence). V lost 1 base, J lost 5 bases, and 14 bases lay in between. The CDR3 DNA sequence: TGTGCCAGCAGCTTAGGTGGGGGCCCGGGGACTGAAGCTTTCTTT. This codes for CASSLGGGPGTEAFF.

The chain couples TRBV11-3 to TRBJ2-1, with D tentatively TRBD1 (5 bases). The CDR3 length is 14 residues. The germline V gene has CDR1 SGHNT and CDR2 YENEEA. V shed 5 bases and J shed 10 bases, with 18 bases lying between them. The CDR3 protein is CASSDSDSYGEQFF. DNA of the CDR3: TGTGCCAGCAGCGATTCCGACAGTTACGGGGAGCAGTTCTTC.

Remarks on this clone: The sample has other DNA sequences that encode this CDR3 too. The chain has TRBV10-3 and TRBJ1-2, with TRBD1 matching 7 bases. Trimming removed 2 bases from V and 3 bases from J; junction bases left unmatched: 0. The CDR3 consists of 13 residues. CDR1 and CDR2 (germline): ENHRY, SYGVKD. CDR3 coding DNA: TGTGCCATCAGTGAGACAGGGGACTATGGCTACACCTTC. Protein: CAISETGDYGYTF.

The V and J genes are TRBV19 and TRBJ1-4; D is uncertain. The CDR3 is 15 amino acids. Germline CDR1 reads LNHDA; CDR2 reads SQIVND (reference sequence). V lost 4 bases, J lost 5 bases, and 14 bases lay in between. CDR3 protein: CASSTGRWENEKLFF. CDR3 bases: TGTGCCAGTAGTACCGGCCGGTGGGAGAATGAAAAACTGTTTTTT.

This clone is termed medium-sized. CDR3 DNA: TGTGCCAGTAGTATACAAGGGACATCAAAAAACATTCAGTACTTC. Its translation is CASSIQGTSKNIQYF. This chain links TRBV19 with TRBJ2-4; maybe TRBD1 (6 bases). The CDR3 spans 15 residues. CDR1 is LNHDA, CDR2 SQIVND, per germline (reference sequence). Trimming removed 2 bases at V and 4 bases at J, with 12 bases between.

The chain recombines TRBV5-1 with TRBJ1-4; maybe TRBD1 (5 bases). CDR3 size: 13 residues. CDR1 and CDR2 (germline): SGHRS, YFSETQ. V lost 7 bases to trimming and J lost 6 bases, with 13 bases between them. The CDR3 DNA reads TGCGCCAGCCGACGCGGAGGGGATGAAAAACTGTTTTTT. Amino acid sequence: CASRRGGDEKLFF.

The J gene is TRBJ2-7, the V gene TRBV18; maybe TRBD2 (7 bases). The CDR3 runs to 13 residues. Germline-derived CDR1 and CDR2 are KGHSH and LQKENI. Trimming took 6 bases from V and 7 from J, leaving 16 bases between them. DNA for the CDR3: TGTGCCAGCTCCTCCCGGGGGGCGCGGGAGCAGTACTTC. The encoded protein is CASSSRGAREQYF.

V usage is TRBV2 and J usage is TRBJ2-2; 8 nucleotides match TRBD1. With 5 bases clipped from V and 4 bases from J, the junction kept 9 bases outside the gene matches. This CDR3 contains 16 residues. Looked up from germline, CDR1 is SNHLY and CDR2 is FYNNEI. As DNA, the CDR3 is TGTGCCAGCAGTCTCAGGGGGCGAGGTGGCACCGGGGAGCTGTTTTTT. It translates to CASSLRGRGGTGELFF.

The chain links TRBV7-3 to TRBJ2-1; perhaps TRBD2 as D (6 bases). With 5 bases removed from V and 7 bases from J, the gap between germline ends came to 9 bases. Germline V gene lookup returns CDR1 SGHTA and CDR2 FQGTGA. The CDR3 sequence is 12 residues long. In nucleotides, the CDR3 is TGTGCCAGCAGCGGGGGGACTAATGAGCAGTTCTTC. Its translation: CASSGGTNEQFF.

The J gene is TRBJ2-2, the V gene TRBV9, with 12 bases matching TRBD2. Germline V gives CDR1 SGDLS, CDR2 YYNGEE. The CDR3 spans 18 residues. V was clipped by 1 base and J by 2 bases; unmatched bases: 6. This chain's CDR3 is CASSVMPSGGANTGELFF. CDR3 DNA: TGTGCCAGCAGCGTAATGCCTAGCGGGGGGGCAAACACCGGGGAGCTGTTTTTT.

In this sample, this clone turned up a few times. The chain uses TRBV7-9 and TRBJ2-7, with a weak D call TRBD1 (5 bases). Germline V gene lookup returns CDR1 SEHNR and CDR2 FQNEAQ (reference sequence). The CDR3 extends over 13 amino acids. V dropped 1 base and J dropped 3 bases, with 7 bases sitting between them. CDR3 region: CASSLGTYYEQYF. Here the CDR3 DNA reads TGTGCCAGCAGCTTAGGGACATACTACGAGCAGTACTTC.

V is TRBV7-8 and J is TRBJ2-1; 7 bases match TRBD2. CDR1 and CDR2 from the germline V gene are SGHVS and FQNEAQ. The V segment lost 3 bases and the J segment 8 bases; nucleotides outside the gene matches: 7. The CDR3 has 14 residues. This chain's CDR3 is CASSFRDYLDEQFF. CDR3 in DNA: TGTGCCAGCAGCTTCCGGGACTACCTCGATGAGCAGTTCTTC.

The chain employs TRBV15 and TRBJ1-4; no clear D. The CDR3 has 13 residues. Looked up from germline, CDR1 is LNHNV and CDR2 is YYDKDF (reference sequence). V was cut by 5 bases and J by 13 bases, with 17 bases left in between. The CDR3 sequence is CATSGTGITRLFF. The CDR3 DNA reads TGTGCCACCAGCGGCACGGGAATCACGAGACTGTTTTTT.

The gene calls are TRBV6-5 and TRBJ2-2, with D tentatively TRBD2 (5 bases). CDR1 MNHEY and CDR2 SVGAGI come from the germline V gene. Deletions cut 6 bases from V and 5 bases from J, with 13 bases between. The CDR3 is 14 amino acids. This chain's CDR3 is CASSPPTGTGELFF. In DNA form, the CDR3 reads TGTGCCAGCAGCCCCCCGACGGGGACCGGGGAGCTGTTTTTT.

The CDR3 DNA sequence: TGTGCCAGCAGCTCAAAGGGGTTGGAAAAACTGTTTTTT. This sequence encodes CASSSKGLEKLFF. The V and J genes are TRBV5-4 and TRBJ1-4; weak D call: TRBD1 (5 bases). CDR3 length equals 13 residues. Germline V CDR1 and CDR2: SGHNT, YYREEE (reference sequence). The germline V and J ends were trimmed by 3 bases and 8 bases, with 11 bases remaining between them.

The V gene is TRBV7-9, the J gene TRBJ2-6, with D tentatively TRBD1 (6 bases). Germline V gene lookup returns CDR1 SEHNR and CDR2 FQNEAQ (reference sequence). The CDR3 extends over 16 amino acids. Trimming stripped 3 bases from V and 4 bases from J, with 13 bases between. CDR3 coding DNA: TGTGCCAGCAGCTTTACAGGGTTACAGGGGGCCAACGTCCTGACTTTC. This encodes CASSFTGLQGANVLTF. Complete variable domain (other parts from reference TRBV7-9 and TRBJ2-6): DTGVSQNPRHKITKRGQNVTFRCDPISEHNRLYWYRQTLGQGPEFLTYFQNEAQLEKSRLLSDRFSAERPKGSFSTLEIQRTEQGDSAMYLCASSFTGLQGANVLTFGAGSRLTVL.

This chain connects TRBV19 to TRBJ2-1; D may be TRBD2 (5 bases). The CDR3 runs 13 residues. V lost 2 bases, J lost 4 bases, and 6 bases lay in between. CDR1 is LNHDA and CDR2 is SQIVND in the germline V gene (reference sequence). The CDR3 bases are TGTGCCAGTAGTATAACGGGGTACAATGAGCAGTTCTTC. Translated, it gives CASSITGYNEQFF.

V gene TRBV5-8 combines with J gene TRBJ2-1, with a possible D match to TRBD2 (5 bases). V was trimmed by 0 bases and J by 1 base, leaving 11 bases between them. The CDR3 loop spans 16 amino acids. Per germline, CDR1 SGHTS and CDR2 YDEGEE. The CDR3 spells CASSLGAGGSYNEQFF. In DNA form, the CDR3 reads TGTGCCAGCAGCTTGGGCGCTGGAGGATCCTACAATGAGCAGTTCTTC.

The chain recombines TRBV5-1 with TRBJ2-4, with 11 positions matching TRBD2. There are 17 residues in the CDR3. Germline lookup yields CDR1 SGHRS and CDR2 YFSETQ. After removal of 4 bases from V and 8 bases from J, the junction contained 14 bases not matched to a gene. CDR3 loop: CASSRILSGGASDIQYF. The CDR3 DNA follows: TGCGCCAGCAGCCGAATCCTTAGCGGGGGGGCCTCGGACATTCAGTACTTC.

The chain links TRBV2 to TRBJ2-3, with 8 nucleotides matching TRBD2. The CDR3 contains 15 residues. V lost 5 bases and J lost 3; bases outside the gene matches: 7. Germline CDR1 reads SNHLY; CDR2 reads FYNNEI. The CDR3 DNA reads TGTGCCAGCAGTACCGGGCGGGGGGCAACAGATACGCAGTATTTT. This translates into CASSTGRGATDTQYF.

V usage is TRBV6-1 and J usage is TRBJ1-6, with 10 bases identical to TRBD1. CDR1 and CDR2 (germline): MNHNS, SASEGT. The CDR3 has 12 residues. The V and J ends lost 9 bases and 9 bases, in that order; junction bases with no gene match: 2. In DNA, the CDR3 is TGTGCCAGTGGACAGGGGGTTTCACCCCTCCACTTT. This translates into CASGQGVSPLHF.

This clone appeared once. The chain links TRBV28 to TRBJ1-1, with D possibly being TRBD1 (6 bases). This CDR3 is 14 amino acids long. Trimming left V 5 bases short and J 4 bases short, with 14 bases between. Germline loops: CDR1 MDHEN, CDR2 SYDVKM. DNA for the CDR3: TGTGCCAGCAGTACTCAGGGGTATATCACTGAAGCTTTCTTT. This gives the protein CASSTQGYITEAFF.

This clone showed up just once. The genes are TRBV13 and TRBJ2-1, with 13 bases that match TRBD2. The CDR3 consists of 16 residues. Germline V gene data show CDR1 as PRHDT and CDR2 as FYEKMQ (reference sequence). Trimming cost V 5 bases and J 9 bases; bases outside gene matches: 10. CDR3 amino acids: CASSTRTSGGDLEQFF. The CDR3 nucleotides are TGTGCCAGCAGCACCCGGACTAGCGGGGGAGATCTTGAGCAGTTCTTC.

The CDR3 sequence: CASRVNRGPNTEAFF. DNA for the CDR3: TGCGCCAGCAGAGTAAACAGGGGGCCGAACACTGAAGCTTTCTTT. The chain is built from TRBV10-2 and TRBJ1-1; the match to TRBD1 covers 9 bases. The CDR3 loop spans 15 amino acids. CDR1 is WSHSY, CDR2 SAAADI, per germline. Unmatched junction bases numbered 6, after V lost 6 bases and J lost 1 base.

This chain uses TRBV6-5 with TRBJ2-1, with 9 bases identical to TRBD1. The V gene end was trimmed by 4 bases and the J gene end by 2 bases; junction bases not matched to a gene: 3. The germline V gene has CDR1 MNHEY and CDR2 SVGAGI. This CDR3 is 15 amino acids long. In DNA form, the CDR3 reads TGTGCCAGCAGTTCAACAGGGGGCGCCTACAATGAGCAGTTCTTC. Encoded protein: CASSSTGGAYNEQFF.